The clone carrying this T cell receptor beta chain was recorded a few times. Its antigen remains unknown. In TCRdb, the 5' RACE reads were re-called with MiXCR into one record per CDR3 protein. This sample carries 20,000 to 30,000 distinct CDR3 sequences, over 7.5% of them seen once, and the ten largest clones take roughly 8.2%. Germline loops: CDR1 SGHDN, CDR2 FVKESK. The CDR3 contains 16 residues. V shed 6 bases and J 5 bases; nucleotides not matched to a gene: 13. The data were obtained in a study of spatial heterogeneity in lung cancer. Overall study: Strong correlation linked TCR transcript counts in tumor regions to a T cell module score derived from matched bulk RNA-seq. The average appearance count of each unique TCR and UMI combination in raw reads was more than nine. Study outcomes and limitations: Within tumors, counts of expanded alpha and beta TCRs tracked tumor mutation counts. Ubiquitous and regional expanded TCR counts correlated with ubiquitous and regional nonsynonymous mutations, respectively.

Noted time point: sample taken at primary tumor resection. Tumor, nontumor lung or frozen PBMC supplied whole RNA that was sequenced unsorted. This rearrangement joins TRBV14 to TRBJ2-1; 7 bases agree with TRBD2. Source: lung tumor tissue, taken at surgery. The TCR originated in a male donor with early-stage non-small cell lung cancer. CDR3 in DNA: TGTGCCAGCAGGGGCCCACCACGGGGGGTGGACAATGAGCAGTTCTTC. It yields the protein CASRGPPRGVDNEQFF.